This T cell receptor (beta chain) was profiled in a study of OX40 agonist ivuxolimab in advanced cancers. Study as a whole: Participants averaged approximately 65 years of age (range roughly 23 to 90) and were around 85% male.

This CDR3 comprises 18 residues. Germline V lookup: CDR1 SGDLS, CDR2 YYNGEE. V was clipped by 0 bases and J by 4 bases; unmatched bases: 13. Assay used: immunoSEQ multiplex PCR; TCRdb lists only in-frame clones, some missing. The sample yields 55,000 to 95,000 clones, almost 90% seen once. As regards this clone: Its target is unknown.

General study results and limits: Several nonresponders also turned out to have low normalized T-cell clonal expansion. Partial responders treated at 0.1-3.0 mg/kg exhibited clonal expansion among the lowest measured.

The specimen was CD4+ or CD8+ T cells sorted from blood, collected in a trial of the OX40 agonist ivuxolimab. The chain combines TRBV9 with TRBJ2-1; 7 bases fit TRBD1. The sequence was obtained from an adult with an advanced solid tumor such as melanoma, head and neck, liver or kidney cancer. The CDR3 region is CASSVAIRTGRTYNEQFF. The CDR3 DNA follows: TGTGCCAGCAGCGTAGCAATCCGGACAGGTCGCACATACAATGAGCAGTTCTTC.